This entry lists 17 T cell receptor beta chains sequenced from one sample in a study of CD8 T cells in ankylosing spondylitis. TCRdb reprocessed the 5' RACE reads with MiXCR, giving one entry per CDR3 protein. The table shows under 450,000 distinct CDR3 sequences, with around 20% occurring only once. The sample consisted of blood, either unsorted or a sorted T cell fraction (not recorded which). All receptors come from a male donor with ankylosing spondylitis or in good health (not recorded which).

This clonotype was seen more than once but under ten times. The chain uses TRBV12-3 or TRBV12-4 and TRBJ2-5; 12 bases are a match to TRBD1. V lost 5 bases and J lost 5; bases outside the gene matches: 9. This CDR3 comprises 16 residues. The CDR3 region is CASSPGTGGGGETQYF. The DNA for the CDR3 is TGTGCCAGCAGTCCGGGGACAGGGGGCGGTGGGGAGACCCAGTACTTC.

The V gene is TRBV30, the J gene TRBJ2-7; no reliable D call. Trimming cost V 5 bases and J 0 bases, with 11 bases left between them. The germline CDR1 and CDR2 sequences are GTSNPN and SVGIG (reference sequence). The CDR3 is made up of 13 amino acids. The CDR3 region is CAWSPAVSYEQYF. The CDR3 nucleotides read TGTGCCTGGTCGCCTGCCGTCTCCTACGAGCAGTACTTC.

This clonotype was seen only a few times. The chain carries TRBV5-6 and TRBJ2-7, with 9 bases fitting TRBD1. This CDR3 region has 14 residues. Germline-derived CDR1 and CDR2 are SGHDT and YYEEEE. After removal of 3 bases from V and 7 bases from J, the junction contained 8 bases not matched to a gene. In DNA, the CDR3 is TGTGCCAGCAGCTGGGGGACAGGGATTGAAGAGCAGTACTTC. It translates to CASSWGTGIEEQYF.

This chain joins TRBV5-1 and TRBJ2-7; D gene ambiguous. The CDR3 contains 11 residues. V dropped 6 bases and J dropped 5 bases, with 9 bases sitting between them. The germline V gene has CDR1 SGHRS and CDR2 YFSETQ. Written as DNA, the CDR3 is TGCGCCAGCATGAGCCGGAACGAGCAGTACTTC. Amino acid sequence: CASMSRNEQYF.

This clonotype was observed a few times. The chain is built from TRBV6-2 or TRBV6-3 and TRBJ2-2; D tentatively fits TRBD1 or TRBD2 (6 bases each). V was clipped by 3 bases and J by 5 bases, with 22 bases between them. The CDR3 sequence is 18 residues long. From germline, CDR1 is MNHEY and CDR2 SVGEGT. The CDR3 loop is CASSYLPGAERGTGELFF. DNA of the CDR3: TGTGCCAGCAGTTATCTCCCGGGGGCGGAGAGGGGAACCGGGGAGCTGTTTTTT.

The sample holds a few counts of this clonotype. V gene TRBV6-5 combines with J gene TRBJ2-7, with 7 bases lining up with TRBD1. Per the germline V gene, CDR1 is MNHEY and CDR2 is SVGAGI. V lost 2 bases, J lost 3 bases, and 1 base stayed unmatched. The CDR3 totals 13 residues. The CDR3 DNA is TGTGCCAGCAGTTACGGACAGGTCTACGAGCAGTACTTC. Its translation: CASSYGQVYEQYF.

This clonotype was seen more than once but under ten times. This chain joins TRBV4-1 and TRBJ2-5, with D hard to call. Trimming stripped 1 base from V and 0 bases from J, with 6 bases between. The CDR3 loop spans 14 amino acids. The V gene's germline CDR1 is MGHRA and CDR2 YSYEKL. The CDR3 DNA is TGCGCCAGCAGCCAAGGTTGGGACCAAGAGACCCAGTACTTC. Residues: CASSQGWDQETQYF.

The gene calls are TRBV7-9 and TRBJ2-3, with D uncertain. Germline CDR1 is SEHNR and CDR2 is FQNEAQ (reference sequence). CDR3 length: 16 amino acids. Trimming cost V 3 bases and J 2 bases, with 15 bases left between them. The DNA of the CDR3 is TGTGCCAGCAGCTTGAGTCGTAGGTCCGCCACAGATACGCAGTATTTT. This codes for CASSLSRRSATDTQYF.

On this clonotype itself: The junction and the germline gene differ at one end; a read error may be behind it. The J gene is TRBJ2-1, the V gene TRBV2; either TRBD1 or TRBD2 may supply D (6 bases each). Germline V gene lookup returns CDR1 SNHLY and CDR2 FYNNEI. The CDR3 sequence is 15 residues long. The CDR3 coding sequence is TGTGCCAGCACCGTAAGGGGGGCCTCCTACAATGTGCAGTTCTTC. Translating it yields CASTVRGASYNVQFF.

This chain joins TRBV28 and TRBJ1-2; D gene unclear. The V gene lost 10 bases and the J gene lost 4 bases, with 16 bases spanning the gap. Germline V lookup: CDR1 MDHEN, CDR2 SYDVKM. This CDR3 has 13 amino acids. CDR3 DNA: TGTGCCACCCCCTCGCAGTCAGTCTATGGCTACACCTTC. Protein product: CATPSQSVYGYTF.

The chain recombines TRBV27 with TRBJ2-2, with no clear D. This CDR3 comprises 15 residues. CDR1 is MNHEY, CDR2 SMNVEV, per germline (reference sequence). V lost 5 bases and J lost 6, with 16 bases in between. The CDR3 spells CASSASLLEAGELFF. CDR3 in DNA: TGTGCCAGCAGTGCGTCCCTACTTGAGGCCGGGGAGCTGTTTTTT.

This rearrangement joins TRBV6-9 to TRBJ2-7; D possibly corresponds to TRBD1 (6 bases). V was clipped by 7 bases and J by 5 bases, with 9 bases between them. This CDR3 spans 11 amino acids. Germline V gene data show CDR1 as MNHGY and CDR2 as SVAAGI. Written as DNA, the CDR3 is TGTGCCAGCACACAGGGTAACGAGCAGTACTTC. It specifies CASTQGNEQYF.

The rearrangement links TRBV6-1 to TRBJ2-3; 9 bases match TRBD1. Germline CDR1 MNHNS, CDR2 SASEGT. With V trimmed by 7 bases and J by 1 base, 15 bases remained unmatched. This CDR3 has 18 residues. CDR3 in amino acids: CASNNRGRRQNGTDTQYF. CDR3 DNA sequence: TGTGCCAGCAATAACAGGGGGCGCCGGCAGAATGGCACAGATACGCAGTATTTT.

The rearrangement joins TRBV29-1 to TRBJ2-7, with 9 positions matching TRBD1. CDR3 size: 14 residues. Germline values: CDR1 SQVTM, CDR2 ANQGSEA. V lost 7 bases to trimming and J lost 6 bases; unmatched junction nucleotides: 13. CDR3 bases: TGCAGCGCCGGGGTCGGGACAGGGCCCTCCGAGCAGTACTTC. Its protein is CSAGVGTGPSEQYF.

This clonotype occurred a few times. This chain connects TRBV29-1 to TRBJ2-1; D may match TRBD1 or TRBD2 (6 bases each). The CDR3 loop spans 14 amino acids. From germline, CDR1 is SQVTM and CDR2 ANQGSEA. Trimming took 6 bases from V and 1 from J, leaving 13 bases between them. The CDR3, as DNA: TGCAGCGTGCTGGGGGGCTTTTCCTACAATGAGCAGTTCTTC. Translated, it gives CSVLGGFSYNEQFF.

V gene TRBV10-3 combines with J gene TRBJ1-6; 7 bases line up with TRBD1. V gave up 6 bases and J gave up 6 bases; unmatched junction bases: 8. The CDR3 is made up of 15 amino acids. In germline, CDR1 is ENHRY, CDR2 SYGVKD. Here the CDR3 DNA reads TGTGCCATCAGGGGGGACAGTTTGCCTAATTCACCCCTCCACTTT. This sequence encodes CAIRGDSLPNSPLHF.

V usage is TRBV5-1 and J usage is TRBJ2-7, with D uncertain. This CDR3 spans 13 amino acids. V was pared by 3 bases and J by 2 bases, with 9 bases between. The germline gives CDR1 SGHRS, CDR2 YFSETQ. CDR3 residues: CASSWTPAYEQYF. DNA of the CDR3: TGCGCCAGCAGCTGGACCCCAGCCTACGAGCAGTACTTC.